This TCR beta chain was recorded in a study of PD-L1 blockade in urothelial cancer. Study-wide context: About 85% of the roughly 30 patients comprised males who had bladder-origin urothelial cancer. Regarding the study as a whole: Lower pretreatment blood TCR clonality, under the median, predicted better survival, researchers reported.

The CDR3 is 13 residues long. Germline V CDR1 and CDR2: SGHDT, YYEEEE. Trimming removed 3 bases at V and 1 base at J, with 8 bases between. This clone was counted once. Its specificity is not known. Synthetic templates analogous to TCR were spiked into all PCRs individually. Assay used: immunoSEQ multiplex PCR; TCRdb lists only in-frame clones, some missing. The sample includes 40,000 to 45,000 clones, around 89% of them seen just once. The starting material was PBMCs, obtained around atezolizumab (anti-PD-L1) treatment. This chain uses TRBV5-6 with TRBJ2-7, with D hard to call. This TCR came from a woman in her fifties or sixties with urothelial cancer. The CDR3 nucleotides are TGTGCCAGCAGCTCCGGTCCTTCCTACGAGCAGTACTTC. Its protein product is CASSSGPSYEQYF.